A single sample is the source of the 21 T cell receptor beta chains below, sequenced in a study of T cell changes during pregnancy in multiple sclerosis. Clones were read by immunoSEQ multiplex PCR, and TCRdb kept only the in-frame ones, dropping some. The table has tens of thousands of clones, around 94% seen once. The source material was CD4+ T cells from peripheral blood mononuclear cells, sampled before pregnancy. These receptors were obtained from a female donor with multiple sclerosis, enrolled in a pregnancy study.

The chain recombines TRBV10-3 with TRBJ2-7; D gene uncertain. The ends were cut back, 6 bases at V and 5 bases at J, with 14 bases in the middle. The CDR3 spans 13 residues. Germline lookup yields CDR1 ENHRY and CDR2 SYGVKD. The CDR3 reads CAISTPSLHEQYF. The CDR3 coding sequence is TGTGCCATCAGCACTCCGAGTTTACACGAGCAGTACTTC.

V gene TRBV28 combines with J gene TRBJ2-5, with TRBD2 identical over 11 bases. CDR1 is MDHEN, CDR2 SYDVKM, per germline. V shed 6 bases, J shed 4 bases, and the junction held 7 bases outside the gene matches. The CDR3 spans 15 residues. The CDR3 DNA is TGTGCCAGCAGCCTACTAGCGGGAGCGATAGAGACCCAGTACTTC. It encodes CASSLLAGAIETQYF.

The J gene is TRBJ2-5, the V gene TRBV5-1, with 7 positions matching TRBD2. The length of the CDR3 is 15 residues. Losses at the gene ends were 1 base for V and 2 bases for J; bases not matched to a gene: 5. Germline CDR1 is SGHRS and CDR2 is YFSETQ. The CDR3 loop reads CASSLFGGGQETQYF. DNA for the CDR3: TGCGCCAGCAGCTTGTTTGGGGGGGGTCAAGAGACCCAGTACTTC.

V and J are TRBV18 and TRBJ2-7; 7 bases map to TRBD2. The CDR3 loop spans 15 amino acids. The germline gives CDR1 KGHSH, CDR2 LQKENI. J lost 3 bases, V lost 1 base, and 6 bases had no gene match. The CDR3 DNA sequence: TGTGCCAGCTCACCACAGAGCGGGGCTTTCTACGAGCAGTACTTC. Translated, it gives CASSPQSGAFYEQYF.

This clone came up once. The V and J genes are TRBV7-9 and TRBJ1-2; D not resolved. Trimming shortened V by 7 bases and J by 4 bases, and 10 bases separated the two germline ends. The germline gives CDR1 SEHNR, CDR2 FQNEAQ (reference sequence). The CDR3 covers 12 residues. The CDR3 DNA reads as TGTGCCAGCAAGGAGGGCGGCTATGGCTACACCTTC. Its protein product is CASKEGGYGYTF.

The chain has TRBV27 and TRBJ2-7, with 8 bases lining up with TRBD1. The trim removed 5 bases at V and 0 bases at J, leaving 6 bases unmatched. This CDR3 contains 15 residues. From germline, CDR1 is MNHEY and CDR2 SMNVEV (reference sequence). CDR3 region: CASSLDRGSSYEQYF. The CDR3 bases are TGTGCCAGCAGTCTAGACAGGGGTTCCTCCTACGAGCAGTACTTC.

This chain joins TRBV7-2 and TRBJ1-2; 7 bases align to TRBD1. The CDR3 sequence is 12 residues long. V lost 7 bases, J lost 5 bases, and 4 bases stayed unmatched. CDR1 is SGHTA, CDR2 FQGNSA, per germline. CDR3 region: CASTEQGYGYTF. The CDR3 DNA reads TGTGCCAGCACCGAACAGGGGTATGGCTACACCTTC.

V usage is TRBV7-2 and J usage is TRBJ1-4, with D possibly TRBD1 on 6 matching bases. Trimming took off 4 bases at V and 2 bases at J, with 17 bases between the two ends. CDR3 size: 17 residues. The germline CDR1 and CDR2 sequences are SGHTA and FQGNSA. CDR3 DNA: TGTGCCAGCAGCTCCCAGTGGGGGCGAGCGACTAATGAAAAACTGTTTTTT. It translates to CASSSQWGRATNEKLFF.

J is TRBJ2-1 and V is TRBV27, with TRBD1 as a possible D gene (6 bases). Trimming left V 3 bases short and J 4 bases short, with 16 bases between. This CDR3 is 16 amino acids long. Germline V gives CDR1 MNHEY, CDR2 SMNVEV (reference sequence). CDR3: CASSLGWTAPYNEQFF. Written as DNA, the CDR3 is TGTGCCAGCAGTTTGGGATGGACAGCCCCTTACAATGAGCAGTTCTTC.

This chain joins TRBV7-6 and TRBJ2-1; 7 bases fit TRBD2. V was pared by 2 bases and J by 5 bases, with 6 bases of the junction left unmatched. Germline loops: CDR1 SGHVS, CDR2 FNYEAQ. The CDR3 spans 15 residues. CDR3 sequence reads: CASSLQAGLNNEQFF. The CDR3 nucleotides read TGTGCCAGCAGCTTACAAGCGGGACTAAACAATGAGCAGTTCTTC.

The chain combines TRBV19 with TRBJ2-5; 7 positions match TRBD2. This CDR3 has 15 amino acids. Germline lookup yields CDR1 LNHDA and CDR2 SQIVND (reference sequence). V gave up 5 bases and J gave up 5 bases; unmatched junction bases: 11. The CDR3 sequence: CASSLGGKAGETQYF. Written as DNA, the CDR3 is TGTGCCAGTAGTCTGGGAGGGAAAGCGGGGGAGACCCAGTACTTC.

This rearrangement joins TRBV6-1 to TRBJ1-1; D gene unclear. This CDR3 has 11 residues. The V end was cut by 4 bases, the J end by 7 bases, with 7 bases between. Germline V gives CDR1 MNHNS, CDR2 SASEGT. The CDR3 sequence: CASSAQFEAFF. CDR3 coding DNA: TGTGCCAGCAGTGCCCAGTTTGAAGCTTTCTTT.

The gene calls are TRBV27 and TRBJ2-7; 9 positions agree with TRBD1. CDR1 and CDR2 from the germline V gene are MNHEY and SMNVEV (reference sequence). CDR3 length: 14 residues. V trimming: 6 bases; J trimming: 3 bases; junction bases outside the gene matches: 6. The CDR3 spells CASRSRDRVYEQYF. CDR3 coding DNA: TGTGCCAGCAGATCCCGGGACAGGGTCTACGAGCAGTACTTC.

The V gene is TRBV7-9, the J gene TRBJ1-4, with D unresolved. The CDR3 sequence is 15 residues long. V gave up 5 bases and J gave up 0 bases, with 10 bases separating them. Germline lookup yields CDR1 SEHNR and CDR2 FQNEAQ (reference sequence). The CDR3 DNA reads as TGTGCCAGCAGCCCAACAGCAACAACTAATGAAAAACTGTTTTTT. Its translation: CASSPTATTNEKLFF.

V gene TRBV30 combines with J gene TRBJ1-5; TRBD1 matches at 7 bases. V lost 1 base, J lost 2 bases, and 2 bases stayed unmatched. Germline V gives CDR1 GTSNPN, CDR2 SVGIG (reference sequence). This CDR3 has 14 residues. The CDR3 DNA is TGTGCCTGGAGTGGACAGGGCGGCAATCAGCCCCAGCATTTT. The encoded protein is CAWSGQGGNQPQHF.

Here the CDR3 DNA reads TGTGCCAGCTCACCAGGAGGGGCAAACTTTCAACCCTACGAGCAGTACTTC. Amino acids: CASSPGGANFQPYEQYF. This sequence joins TRBV18 and TRBJ2-7, with D possibly being TRBD2 (6 bases). Trimming removed 2 bases at V and 2 bases at J, with 19 bases between. Germline CDR1 KGHSH, CDR2 LQKENI. The CDR3 length is 17 residues.

V gene TRBV27 combines with J gene TRBJ2-2, with unresolved D. CDR1 MNHEY and CDR2 SMNVEV come from the germline V gene (reference sequence). V gave up 5 bases and J gave up 6 bases, with 4 bases separating them. The CDR3 covers 11 residues. CDR3: CASSTPGELFF. In DNA form, the CDR3 reads TGTGCCAGCAGTACTCCCGGGGAGCTGTTTTTT.

The CDR3 spells CASSLLPPGAYEQYF. In nucleotides, the CDR3 is TGTGCCAGCAGCTTATTACCCCCCGGGGCCTACGAGCAGTACTTC. The gene calls are TRBV7-9 and TRBJ2-7, with D possibly being TRBD2 (5 bases). Germline V CDR1 and CDR2: SEHNR, FQNEAQ (reference sequence). The V and J ends lost 2 bases and 2 bases respectively, with 13 bases between them. The CDR3 has 15 residues.

The rearrangement uses TRBV19 and TRBJ2-5, with 10 bases fitting TRBD2. The germline V gene has CDR1 LNHDA and CDR2 SQIVND (reference sequence). CDR3 length equals 14 residues. V was pared by 6 bases and J by 4 bases, with 5 bases of the junction left unmatched. This CDR3 is CASSQTSGIETQYF. In DNA, the CDR3 is TGTGCCAGTAGCCAAACTAGCGGGATAGAGACCCAGTACTTC.

The sample holds a few counts of this clone. The V gene is TRBV28, the J gene TRBJ1-1; 12 bases map to TRBD1. This CDR3 region has 15 residues. Trimming removed 6 bases from V and 6 bases from J; junction bases left unmatched: 8. In germline, CDR1 is MDHEN, CDR2 SYDVKM. For the CDR3, the DNA is TGTGCCAGCAGGGATCGGGACAGGGGGCGGGCTGAAGCTTTCTTT. Protein: CASRDRDRGRAEAFF.

In this sample, this clone turned up a few times. This sequence joins TRBV10-3 and TRBJ1-1; 7 bases agree with TRBD1. There are 13 residues in the CDR3. Germline V gene lookup returns CDR1 ENHRY and CDR2 SYGVKD. The V segment lost 9 bases and the J segment 4 bases; nucleotides outside the gene matches: 8. The CDR3 coding sequence is TGTGCCATGAGCACCCCAGGGGGCACTGAAGCTTTCTTT. Its translation: CAMSTPGGTEAFF.